This T cell receptor (beta chain) comes out of a study of T cell repertoires in cytomegalovirus infection. The wider study: CMV infection and matching HLA type were both indicated by public TCR beta signatures. Notes on the study in general: It was HLA-C-restricted CMV-specific TCR beta clonotypes that dominated the response ex vivo. Summed public TCR beta family frequency identified CMV carriers bearing the relevant HLA.

There are many counts of this clonotype. Its antigen is undetermined. One entry per CDR3 protein, called by TCRdb with MiXCR from the reads. The sample contains around 230,000 distinct CDR3 sequences, around 6.2% of which appear only once. Trimming pared 1 base from V and 9 bases from J, leaving 9 bases between. The CDR3 runs 12 residues. The germline gives CDR1 SGHVS, CDR2 FQNEAQ. The chain couples TRBV7-8 to TRBJ1-1; D perhaps matches TRBD1 (5 bases). The receptor's source is a human donor in good health (CMV status not recorded). Some clones in this sample may be carry-over from other donors' samples. The sample taken for sequencing was PBMCs. CDR3 DNA sequence: TGTGCCAGCAGCTTAGAAGCAGGGCAAGCTTTCTTT. It yields the protein CASSLEAGQAFF.